This T cell receptor beta chain was captured in a study of blood T cell repertoires in COVID-19. Authors' methods: Estimated nucleated cell counts came from reference gene primer amplification. Libraries were prepared by immunoSEQ multiplex PCR; TCRdb keeps only in-frame clonotypes and omits some of them. The DNA gave D and trimming, while V, J and clone size come from that table. Among over 300,000 clones listed, around 89% were seen once. The specimen was peripheral blood. This clonotype originated in a man aged 18 to 29 with active or convalescent COVID-19.

The CDR3 DNA reads as TGTGCCAGCAGCGTAGTGGACAGTAATTCACCCCTCCACTTT. This gives the protein CASSVVDSNSPLHF. The chain is built from TRBV9 and TRBJ1-6; maybe TRBD1 (6 bases). Germline values: CDR1 SGDLS, CDR2 YYNGEE. This CDR3 comprises 14 residues. V was shortened by 0 bases and J by 6 bases, with 7 bases between the two germline ends.